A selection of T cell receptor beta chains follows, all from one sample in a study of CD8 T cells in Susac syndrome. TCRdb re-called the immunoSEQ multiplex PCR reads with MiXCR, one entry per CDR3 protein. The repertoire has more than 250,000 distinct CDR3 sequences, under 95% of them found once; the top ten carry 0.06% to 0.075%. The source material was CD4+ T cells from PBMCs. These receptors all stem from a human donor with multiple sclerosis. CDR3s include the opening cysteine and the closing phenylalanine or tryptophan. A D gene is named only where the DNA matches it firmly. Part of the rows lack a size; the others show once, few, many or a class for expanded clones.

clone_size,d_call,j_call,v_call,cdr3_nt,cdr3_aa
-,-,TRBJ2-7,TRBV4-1,TGCGCCAGCAGCCAAGCGGGGGGCGGTGGAAGGGCCTACGAGCAGTACTTC,CASSQAGGGGRAYEQYF
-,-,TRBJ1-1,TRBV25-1,TGTGCCAGCATTCCCCTCGGGAACACTGAAGCTTTCTTT,CASIPLGNTEAFF
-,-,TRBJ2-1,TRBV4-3,TGCGCCAGCAGCCAAAGACTCTCGATAGAGCAGTTCTTC,CASSQRLSIEQFF
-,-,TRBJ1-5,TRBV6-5,TGTGCCAGCAGCTGGGCCAGGGACAATCAGCCCCAGCATTTT,CASSWARDNQPQHF
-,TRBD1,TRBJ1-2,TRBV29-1,TGCAGCGTTTCTACCGGGACAGGGGGTGGATACTACACCTTC,CSVSTGTGGGYYTF
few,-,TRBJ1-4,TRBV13,TGTGCCAGCAGTCGGGGTGAAAAACTGTTTTTT,CASSRGEKLFF
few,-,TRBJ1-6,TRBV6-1,TGTGCCAGCAGTGCTCGACAGCAAAATTCACCCCTCCACTTT,CASSARQQNSPLHF
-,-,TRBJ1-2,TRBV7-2,TGTGCCAGCAGCTTAAGGGGTTCGGGGCGGGGAACCTTC,CASSLRGSGRGTF
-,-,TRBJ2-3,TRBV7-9,TGTGCCAGCAGCTTAAGAGGAAGAGGGGCTGTCGTGGATACGCAGTATTTT,CASSLRGRGAVVDTQYF
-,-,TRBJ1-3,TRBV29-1,TGCAGCGTTGAAAGGGGCGAAGGAAACACCATATATTTT,CSVERGEGNTIYF
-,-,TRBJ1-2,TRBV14,TGTGCCAGCAGCCGTATGGCCCTTTATGGCTACACCTTC,CASSRMALYGYTF
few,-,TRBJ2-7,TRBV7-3,TGTGCCAGCAGCCCCGGGACTGGCTACGAGCAGTACTTC,CASSPGTGYEQYF
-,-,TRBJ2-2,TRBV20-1,TGCAGTGCTAGAGGAGTCGGGGCCGACGCGAACACCGGGGAGCTGTTTTTT,CSARGVGADANTGELFF
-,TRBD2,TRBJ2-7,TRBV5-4,TGTGCCAGCACCACGCCGGGGGGAGCTAAAGCCGACGAGCAGTACTTC,CASTTPGGAKADEQYF
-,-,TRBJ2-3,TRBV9,TGTGCCAGCAGCTTTACCTCTGGGGGAGATACGCAGTATTTT,CASSFTSGGDTQYF
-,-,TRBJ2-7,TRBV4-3,TGCGCCAGCTCATTTTCTAGGGTTTCCTACGAGCAGTACTTC,CASSFSRVSYEQYF
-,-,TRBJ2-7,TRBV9,TGTGCCAGCAGCGTAGAGCAGGGCTACGAGCAGTACTTC,CASSVEQGYEQYF
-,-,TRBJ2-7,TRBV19,TGTGCCAGTAGGGAGGCGGGGAGCGAGCAGTACTTC,CASREAGSEQYF
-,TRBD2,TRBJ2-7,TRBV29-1,TGCAGCGTTGAAGATACGGGGACTAGAGACGAGCAGTACTTC,CSVEDTGTRDEQYF
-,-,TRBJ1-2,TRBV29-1,TGCAGCATCCAGGCGGAGGGGAACTATGGCTACACCTTC,CSIQAEGNYGYTF
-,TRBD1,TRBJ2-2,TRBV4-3,TGCGCCAGCAGCCAGGGGGACAGGGGAGCCGGGGAGCTGTTTTTT,CASSQGDRGAGELFF
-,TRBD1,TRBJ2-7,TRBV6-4,TGTGCCAGCAGGACTCTGACAGGGCACTACGAGCAGTACTTC,CASRTLTGHYEQYF
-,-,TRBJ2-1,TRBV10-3,TGTGCCATCAGTGGGGCTACAGGGATCGGTGAGCAGTTCTTC,CAISGATGIGEQFF
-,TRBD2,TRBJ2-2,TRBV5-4,TGTGCCAGCAGCTCTGGACTAGTAAACACCGGGGAGCTGTTTTTT,CASSSGLVNTGELFF
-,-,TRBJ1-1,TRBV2,TGTGCCAGCAGAAGGACGGGAGCTGAAGCTTTCTTT,CASRRTGAEAFF
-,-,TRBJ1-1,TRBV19,TGTGCCTCACAGACTATGGGCACTGAAGCTTTCTTT,CASQTMGTEAFF
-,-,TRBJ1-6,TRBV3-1,TGTGCCAGCAGCCAAGTCCCACAGGGTCCTCCAACACCCCTCCACTTT,CASSQVPQGPPTPLHF
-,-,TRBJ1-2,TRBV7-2,TGTGCCAGCAGCTTACCCAGGCTCTATGGCTACACCTTC,CASSLPRLYGYTF
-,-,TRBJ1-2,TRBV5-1,TGCGCCAGCAGTCCCCAACCACCACAGGAGGATGGCTACACCTTC,CASSPQPPQEDGYTF
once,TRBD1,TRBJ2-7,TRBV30,TGTGCCTGGAGTGGTTACGGACAGGGTTCAGCCGAGCAGTACTTC,CAWSGYGQGSAEQYF
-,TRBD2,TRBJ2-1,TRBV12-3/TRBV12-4,TGTGCCAGCAGTTTAGCGGTCCCTAGCGGGAGGGATGAGCAGTTCTTC,CASSLAVPSGRDEQFF
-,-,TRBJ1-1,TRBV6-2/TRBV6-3,TGTGCCAGCAGTTTCCTCGGGAGTAGGGGGGAAGCTTTCTTT,CASSFLGSRGEAFF
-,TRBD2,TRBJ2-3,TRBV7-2,TGTGCCAGCAGCCGGCTAGCGGGAGCCACAGATACGCAGTATTTT,CASSRLAGATDTQYF
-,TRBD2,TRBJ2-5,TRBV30,TGTGCCTGGGTTACCGGGACTAGCGGGCTACGTGGCCAGTACTTC,CAWVTGTSGLRGQYF
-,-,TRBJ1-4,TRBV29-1,TGCAGCGTCTCAGGACGGGTGAATGAAAAACTGTTTTTT,CSVSGRVNEKLFF
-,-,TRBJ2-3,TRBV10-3,TGTGCCATCAGTGCCGGAGAGGGGAGCACAGATACGCAGTATTTT,CAISAGEGSTDTQYF
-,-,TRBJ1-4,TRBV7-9,TGTGCCAGCAGCCTCTGGCGGACAACTAATGAAAAACTGTTTTTT,CASSLWRTTNEKLFF
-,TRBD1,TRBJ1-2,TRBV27,TGTGCCAGCACCTCGGGACAGGGTGGCTACACCTTC,CASTSGQGGYTF
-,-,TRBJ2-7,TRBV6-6,TGTGCCAGCAGTGATGTGAGCTCCTACGAGCAGTACTTC,CASSDVSSYEQYF
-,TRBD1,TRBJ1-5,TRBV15,TGTGCCACCAGCAGTCCAAGACAGGGGAGGCAGCCCCAGCATTTT,CATSSPRQGRQPQHF
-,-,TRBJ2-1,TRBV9,TGTGCCAGCAGCGTAGCTACTAGGACAGAGCAGTTCTTC,CASSVATRTEQFF
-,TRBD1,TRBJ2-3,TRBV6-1,TGTGCCAGCAGTGAAAAGGGGGCCTCCCACGTGGGGTATACGCAGTATTTT,CASSEKGASHVGYTQYF
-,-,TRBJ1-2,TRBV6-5,TGTGCCAGCAGTCCTTCCCGCGCAGCTAACTATGGCTACACCTTC,CASSPSRAANYGYTF
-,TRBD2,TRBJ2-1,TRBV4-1,TGCGCCAGCAGCCACCCCTGGACTAGCGGAGACTGGAATGAGCAGTTCTTC,CASSHPWTSGDWNEQFF
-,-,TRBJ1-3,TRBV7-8,TGTGCCAGCAGCTCCCGGGATCGATCCTCAAGCTCTGGAAACACCATATATTTT,CASSSRDRSSSSGNTIYF
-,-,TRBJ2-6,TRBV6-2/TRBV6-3,TGTGCCAGCACCGGGACACAAACTTTCTCTGGGGCCAACGTCCTGACTTTC,CASTGTQTFSGANVLTF
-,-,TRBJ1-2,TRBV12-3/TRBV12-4,TGTGCCAGCAGTATCCTACAGGGCCCCTATGGCTACACCTTC,CASSILQGPYGYTF
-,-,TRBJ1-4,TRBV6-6,TGTGCCAGCAGTTACGGGCGGCCCGGCAGTGAAAAACTGTTTTTT,CASSYGRPGSEKLFF
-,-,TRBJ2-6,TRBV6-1,TGTGCCAGCAGTCGAACTGGACGGCTGTTAACTGGGGCCAACGTCCTGACTTTC,CASSRTGRLLTGANVLTF
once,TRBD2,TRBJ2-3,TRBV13,TGTGCCAGCAGAGGGACTAGCGGAAGCACAGATACGCAGTATTTT,CASRGTSGSTDTQYF
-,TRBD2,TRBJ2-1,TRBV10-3,TGTGCCATCAGGGAAGCGGGAGACTCCTACAATGAGCAGTTCTTC,CAIREAGDSYNEQFF
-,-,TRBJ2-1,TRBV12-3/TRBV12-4,TGTGCCAGCAGTTTAGCGGGAGGCCTGTTCTTC,CASSLAGGLFF
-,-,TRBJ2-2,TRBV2,TGTGCCAGCAGGCAGGGTATCGGGGAGCTGTTTTTT,CASRQGIGELFF
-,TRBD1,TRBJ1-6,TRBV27,TGTGCCAGCAGCAGACCCGGGACAGCTAATTCACCCCTCCACTTT,CASSRPGTANSPLHF